The T cell receptor (beta chain) under discussion was sequenced for a study of cytotoxic CD8 clonotypes in ibrutinib-treated CLL (dated by TCRdb to 2020 to 2022). Background for the entire study: The cohort included some 14 treatment-naive and some twelve relapsed/refractory patients; 17 were IGHV unmutated. Responses were partial in about 25 patients and complete in 2; after median 68 months follow-up, some 15 stayed in remission and about twelve progressed. Response samples were taken after a median of about a year on treatment, ranging from 6 to 36 months. An average of 255,043 productive templates and 80,000 to 95,000 productive rearrangements was obtained per sample. Longitudinal samples were available for about 30% of the roughly 90 trial participants. Cryopreserved peripheral blood mononuclear cells were collected before treatment, at response, and at either disease progression or sustained remission. Every remission and progressive disease sample was obtained while ibrutinib was still being received by the patients. On the study overall, not on this receptor specifically: Public clonotypes were rare and either shrank or stayed stable during treatment, and the rise in clonality at ibrutinib response reflected expansion of private clonotypes. Sampling times were not matched between patients in sustained remission and patients whose disease was progressing, and lymph node repertoires were not examined. Baseline clonality was found to be higher than that of age-matched healthy donors and was strongly correlated with circulating CD8+ T-cell counts. An increase in clonality was observed at ibrutinib response, with clonality remaining stable during sustained remission and falling back toward baseline at progression.

A MiSeq instrument was used for deep resolution sequencing, which targeted depths ranging from 1 in 1 million up to 1 in 200,000 T cells, with coverage averaging 10x for each clonotype. TCR beta libraries were generated with the immunoSEQ hsTCRB Kit. From the authors' description of their analysis: ImmunoSEQ Data Assistant and ImmunoSEQ Analyzer were used for data analysis, and V, D and J genes were assigned according to IMGT definitions. Clonality was computed as one minus normalized Shannon entropy of productive rearrangement frequencies, ranging from 0 to 1. Public clonotype analysis was restricted to overrepresented clonotypes comprising at least 0.05% of each patient's repertoire. Around 13 age-matched healthy donor repertoires from immuneACCESS were used as controls for clonality. TCRdb provides this immuneACCESS table in a form limited to in-frame rearrangements. Some clones are lacking; in checked studies, under half of them reflect an unresolved V gene, and why the rest are absent is not known. V, J and clone size are taken as reported in that table, and D and trimming were inferred from the DNA itself. The sample table records 300,000 or so clones; 67% of these occur just once. The top ten constitute around 6.5% of the sample.

Sequences MNHNS (CDR1) and SASEGT (CDR2) are obtained from the germline V gene. Reading from cysteine to phenylalanine, the CDR3 counts 15 amino acids. The retained sequence is limited to the CDR3, 45 bases, with the frame set at the first base. Germline trimming: 4 bases from V, 1 base from J; junction bases outside gene matches: 3. For TCR beta library preparation, roughly 2 micrograms of genomic DNA were extracted from the cryopreserved PBMCs. Longitudinal blood samples from CLL patients on ibrutinib monotherapy underwent high-throughput TCR beta sequencing. Patients were enrolled in a phase 2 open-label single-center ibrutinib monotherapy trial. On this clone: Which antigen it targets is not known. Qualities for individual bases were not recorded, and no much larger clone is one base off.

The sequence was collected from a human donor with chronic lymphocytic leukemia. Here the sequenced sample was PBMCs, taken after 36 months of ibrutinib treatment. In this chain, TRBV6-1 is recombined with TRBJ2-3; TRBD1 matches 9 bases in the middle. The bases are TGTGCCAGCAGTGGACAGGGGGGCCGCACAGATACGCAGTATTTT. It is translated as CASSGQGGRTDTQYF.